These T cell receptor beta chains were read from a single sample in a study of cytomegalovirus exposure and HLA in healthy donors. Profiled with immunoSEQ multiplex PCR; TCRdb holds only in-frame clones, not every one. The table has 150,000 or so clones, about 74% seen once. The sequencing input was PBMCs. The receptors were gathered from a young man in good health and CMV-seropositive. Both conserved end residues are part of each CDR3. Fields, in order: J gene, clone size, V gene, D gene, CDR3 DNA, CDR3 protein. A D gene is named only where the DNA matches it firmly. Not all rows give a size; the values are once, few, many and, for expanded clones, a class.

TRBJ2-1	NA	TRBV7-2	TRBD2	TGTGCCACTTCGGGAGGACATCGCTCCTACAATGAGCAGTTCTTC	CATSGGHRSYNEQFF
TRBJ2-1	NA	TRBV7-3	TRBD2	TGTGCCAGCAGCATTACGGGGGGCTACAATGAGCAGTTCTTC	CASSITGGYNEQFF
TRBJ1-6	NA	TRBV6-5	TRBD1	TGTGCCAGCAGCCGACAGGGCCTCAGTTCACCCCTCCACTTT	CASSRQGLSSPLHF
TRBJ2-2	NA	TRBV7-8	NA	TGTGCCAGCAGCATAACCCGGGTCCTGGCAGGGACCGGGGAGCTGTTTTTT	CASSITRVLAGTGELFF
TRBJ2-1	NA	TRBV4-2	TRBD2	TGTGCCAGCAGCCAAGATGGGACTAGTGACTTCTTC	CASSQDGTSDFF
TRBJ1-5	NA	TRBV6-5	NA	TGTGCCAGCAGAGGGGAGGGCCTCCAGCCCCAGCATTTT	CASRGEGLQPQHF
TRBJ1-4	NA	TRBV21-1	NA	TGTGCCAGCAGCAAAGTGGCCGAGGGAGTGGGTGAAAAACTGTTTTTT	CASSKVAEGVGEKLFF
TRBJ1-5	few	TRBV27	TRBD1	TGTGCCAGCAGTTTAACAGGGGATTTTCAGCCCCAGCATTTT	CASSLTGDFQPQHF
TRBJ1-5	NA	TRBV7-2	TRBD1	TGTGCCAGCAGCTTGGGCTGGACAGGAGGGGTCTTGGGACAGCCCCAGCATTTT	CASSLGWTGGVLGQPQHF
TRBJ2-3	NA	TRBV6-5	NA	TGTGTGACGGGAGTGGCAGATACGCAGTATTTT	CVTGVADTQYF
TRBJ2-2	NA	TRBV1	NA	TGCACCAGCGAGGGTCGGGAGCTGGACACCGGGGAGCTGTTTTTT	CTSEGRELDTGELFF
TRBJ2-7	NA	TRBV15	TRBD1	TGTGCCACCAGCAGAGAAAGGGACAGGGACTCCTACGAGCAGTACTTC	CATSRERDRDSYEQYF
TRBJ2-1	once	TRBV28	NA	TGTGCCAGCGGAGGGTACAATGAGCAGTTCTTC	CASGGYNEQFF
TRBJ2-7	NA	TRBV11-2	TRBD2	TGTGCCAGCAGCTATAGCGGGGGGGCCCACGAGCAGTACTTC	CASSYSGGAHEQYF
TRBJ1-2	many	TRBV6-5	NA	TGTGCCAGCCTGGGGGGGCGCGGGAGCTATGGCTACACCTTC	CASLGGRGSYGYTF
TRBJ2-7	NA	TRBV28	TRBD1	TGTGCCAGCATGACCCAGGTCAGGGGGCCCGACGAGCAGTACTTC	CASMTQVRGPDEQYF
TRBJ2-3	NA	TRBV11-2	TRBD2	TGTGCCAGCAGCTTGGGCGGGAGAGGCCCCACGCAGTATTTT	CASSLGGRGPTQYF
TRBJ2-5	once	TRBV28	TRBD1	TGTGCCAGCAGTGGGGGCCGGACAGGGCTACAAGAGACCCAGTACTTC	CASSGGRTGLQETQYF
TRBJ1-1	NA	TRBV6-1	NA	TGTGCCAGCAAAGGCCTTGGGGGGACCGGAGTTGAAGCTTTCTTT	CASKGLGGTGVEAFF
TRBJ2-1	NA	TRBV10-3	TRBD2	TGTGCCATCAGTGACCATAGCGGGAGAACCCCTGGGAATGAGCAGTTCTTC	CAISDHSGRTPGNEQFF
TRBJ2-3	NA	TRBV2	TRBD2	TGTGCCAGCAGTGGGACTAGCGGGATTGGAGATACGCAGTATTTT	CASSGTSGIGDTQYF
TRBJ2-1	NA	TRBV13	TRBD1	TGTGCCAGCAGCTCTAGGTCAACAGGGGGCAGTGAGCAGTTCTTC	CASSSRSTGGSEQFF
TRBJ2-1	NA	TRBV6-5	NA	TGTGCCAGCAGTTACTTCTCCAGAACCTCCTACAATGAGCAGTTCTTC	CASSYFSRTSYNEQFF
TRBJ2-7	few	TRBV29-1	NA	TGCAGCGTTGAGGAGGGATCCTACGAGCAGTACTTC	CSVEEGSYEQYF
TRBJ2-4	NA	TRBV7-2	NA	TGTGCCAGCAGCTTACTTCAGGGTATTGGCAAAAACATTCAGTACTTC	CASSLLQGIGKNIQYF
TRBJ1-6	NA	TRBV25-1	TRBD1	TGTGCCGCCCAGGGACAGGGTTCCTCACCCCTCCACTTT	CAAQGQGSSPLHF
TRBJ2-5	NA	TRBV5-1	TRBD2	TGCGCCAGCAGCTTGGAACCAGCGGGGGTCCGGGAGACCCAGTACTTC	CASSLEPAGVRETQYF
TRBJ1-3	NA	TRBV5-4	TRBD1	TGTGCCAGCAGCTCCAGACAGGGGGAAAACACCATATATTTT	CASSSRQGENTIYF
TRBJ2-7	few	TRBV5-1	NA	TGCGCCAGCAGCTTATACAGCTACGAGCAGTACTTC	CASSLYSYEQYF
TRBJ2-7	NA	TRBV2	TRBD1	TGTGCCAGCAGTAGGACAGGGGCCTACGAGCAGTACTTC	CASSRTGAYEQYF
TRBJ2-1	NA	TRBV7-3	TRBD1	TGTGCCAGCAGCTTCCGACAGGGATCCTACAATGAGCAGTTCTTC	CASSFRQGSYNEQFF
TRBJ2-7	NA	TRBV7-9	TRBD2	TGTGCCAGCAGCCCGTGGACTAGCTCTGTTGGTGCCGAGCAGTACTTC	CASSPWTSSVGAEQYF
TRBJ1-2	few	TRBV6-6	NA	TGTGCCAGCAGCCACGGACAGATCTATGGCTACACCTTC	CASSHGQIYGYTF
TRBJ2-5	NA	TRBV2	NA	TGTGCCAGCAGTTCGGGGATAGACCAAGAGACCCAGTACTTC	CASSSGIDQETQYF
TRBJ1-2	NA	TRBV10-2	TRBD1	TGCGCCAGCAGTGAAACACAGGGGGCATCTGGCTACACCTTC	CASSETQGASGYTF
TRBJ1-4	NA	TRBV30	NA	TGTGCCTGGAGTGGGGTGAGCGGCAAAAGTGAAAAACTGTTTTTT	CAWSGVSGKSEKLFF
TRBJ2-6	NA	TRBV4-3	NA	TGCGCCAGCAGCCAAGATCTAGGCAGCTCTGGGGCCAACGTCCTGACTTTC	CASSQDLGSSGANVLTF
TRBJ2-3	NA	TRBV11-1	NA	TGTGCCAGCAGCCACTACAGGGCTCCTAGCACAGATACGCAGTATTTT	CASSHYRAPSTDTQYF
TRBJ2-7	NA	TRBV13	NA	TGTGCCAGCAGCTTAGGCCTGCGCTACGAGCAGTACTTC	CASSLGLRYEQYF
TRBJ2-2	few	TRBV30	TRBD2	TGTGCCTGGAGTCTAGCGGGAGATCTTACCGGGGAGCTGTTTTTT	CAWSLAGDLTGELFF
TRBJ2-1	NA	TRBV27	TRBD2	TGTGCCAGCAGTTTTGGGAGGGTTAGTTCCTACAATGAGCAGTTCTTC	CASSFGRVSSYNEQFF
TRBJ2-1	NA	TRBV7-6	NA	TGTGCCAGCAGCCAGGACAGAGTAACCTACAATGAGCAGTTCTTC	CASSQDRVTYNEQFF
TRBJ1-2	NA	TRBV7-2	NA	TGTGCCAGCAGCTTAGTCGGCCAAGCGGACTATGGCTACACCTTC	CASSLVGQADYGYTF
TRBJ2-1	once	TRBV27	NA	NA	CASSGQGSGEQFF
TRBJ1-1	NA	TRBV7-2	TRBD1	TGTGCCAGCAGCTTCGGACAGGGCAACACTGAAGCTTTCTTT	CASSFGQGNTEAFF
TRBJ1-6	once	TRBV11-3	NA	TGTGCCAGCAGCTTCGGAGGGGCTGGTTCACCCCTCCACTTT	CASSFGGAGSPLHF
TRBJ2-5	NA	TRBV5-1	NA	TGCGCCAGCAGTCAAAGACAGGCGGGAGAGACCCAGTACTTC	CASSQRQAGETQYF
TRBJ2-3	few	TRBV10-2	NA	TGCGCCAGCAACGAACGGGGTGGCCCAGATACGCAGTATTTT	CASNERGGPDTQYF
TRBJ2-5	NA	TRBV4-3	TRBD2	TGCGCCAGCAGCCAGGGGACTAGCGGGAGGGGGGTTGGAGAGACCCAGTACTTC	CASSQGTSGRGVGETQYF
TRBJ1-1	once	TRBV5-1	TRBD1	TGCGCCAGCAGCGCATCCGGGACAGGGGACACTGAAGCTTTCTTT	CASSASGTGDTEAFF
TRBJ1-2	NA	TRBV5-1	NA	TGCGCCAGCAATCAGGGGCATGGGGCATATGGCTACACCTTC	CASNQGHGAYGYTF
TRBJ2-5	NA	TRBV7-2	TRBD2	TGTGCCAGCAGCTTACGCCTAGCGGGGGTGCAAGAGACCCAGTACTTC	CASSLRLAGVQETQYF
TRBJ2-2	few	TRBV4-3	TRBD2	TGCGCCAGCAGCCAAGAAAAGACTAGCGGGCCGAACACCGGGGAGCTGTTTTTT	CASSQEKTSGPNTGELFF
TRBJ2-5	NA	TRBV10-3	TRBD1	TGTGCCATCAACCCGACAGGGAAAGAGACCCAGTACTTC	CAINPTGKETQYF